Below, one T cell receptor (beta chain) is given with its context. Its matching antigen is unknown. Template material for TCR beta VDJ and CDR3 profiling consisted of genomic DNA. From the reads, TCRdb called clonotypes with MiXCR, one entry per CDR3 protein. Of about 160,000 distinct CDR3 sequences listed, roughly 43% are singletons. The data originate from a study of CD8+CD57+ T cells in acquired aplastic anemia. Findings and caveats of the study: Researchers reported that CD8+ Simpson's diversity was not significantly different in patients versus controls.

CDR3 length equals 12 residues. Trimming cost V 5 bases and J 4 bases, with 7 bases left between them. Germline V CDR1 and CDR2: SGHRS, YFSETQ. Patients chosen for sequencing had shown CD8+CD57+ cell expansion by flow cytometry. The genes are TRBV5-1 and TRBJ2-1; D not certain. The sequencing input was sorted CD4+, CD8+, or CD8+CD57+ T cells (not recorded which) from PBMCs. The sequence derives from a human donor with aplastic anemia. The CDR3 nucleotides read TGCGCCAGCAGTCAACTATACAATGAGCAGTTCTTC. This codes for CASSQLYNEQFF.